This T cell receptor (beta chain) was documented in a study of blood T cell repertoires in COVID-19. As for the study in general: Sites across the United States, Italy and Spain contributed samples from acute and convalescent COVID-19. PBMCs, B-cell-depleted T cells, or T cells provided the cDNA or gDNA that made up the material.

CDR1 is GTSNPN and CDR2 is SVGIG in the germline V gene (reference sequence). The V segment lost 0 bases and the J segment 5 bases; nucleotides outside the gene matches: 8. CDR3 size: 16 residues. In the original analysis: Nucleated cell counts were estimated from reference gene primer amplification. Measured with immunoSEQ multiplex PCR; TCRdb has only the in-frame clones, and not every one. Clone size and the V and J calls come from that table; the DNA yielded D and trimming. The sample lists 120,000 to 150,000 clones; over 70% were seen once. The sequenced material came from peripheral blood. V is TRBV30 and J is TRBJ2-5; 11 nucleotides align to TRBD2. The receptor was isolated from a man older than 75 with acute or convalescent COVID-19. The CDR3 sequence: CAWSVGLAGGEETQYF. The CDR3 DNA reads TGTGCCTGGAGTGTAGGTTTAGCGGGAGGGGAGGAGACCCAGTACTTC.